This record looks at one T cell receptor beta chain sequence and its context. The antigen is undetermined. Described time point: newly diagnosed GD, antithyroid drugs for less than 3 months. PBMC-extracted RNA yielded the TCR library. In building TCR beta libraries, iRepertoire HTBI primers were used together with Arm-PCR of CDR3 regions. Each CDR3 protein gets one entry after TCRdb re-called the multiplex PCR reads with MiXCR. Of fewer than 450,000 distinct CDR3 sequences detected, over 12% appear once; the ten largest clones hold approximately 8%. These data are taken from a study of regulatory T cells in long-lasting Graves disease. General observations from the study: Clonotypes that were public and shared totalled fewer than 3,500 in persistent patients versus 966 in new patients. Thyroid tissue was not studied; only peripheral blood was.

The germline V gene has CDR1 DFQATT and CDR2 SNEGSKA (reference sequence). J gave up 4 bases and V 1 base, and 1 base lay outside the gene matches. The CDR3 sequence is 13 residues long. This same sample was also taken into another study, of T cells in Graves' hyperthyroidism and ophthalmopathy.

The chain carries TRBV20-1 and TRBJ1-1; 9 bases match TRBD1. The TCR sequence derives from a woman in her thirties or forties with Graves disease. Source: peripheral blood mononuclear cells (PBMCs), taken at new diagnosis, from a patient treated with antithyroid drugs. CDR3 residues: CSARVTGGTEAFF. In DNA form, the CDR3 reads TGCAGTGCTAGAGTGACAGGGGGCACTGAAGCTTTCTTT.